This T cell receptor beta chain was found in a study of blood T cells in healthy people across ages. Background on the study: The capture of about one barcoded beta molecule per two T cells was achieved by template switching. Whole-study findings and limits: Samples with more naive T cells showed higher observed beta diversity. The fall in TCR beta diversity per million T cells was roughly linear with age.

Healthy Caucasians from Russia aged roughly 6 to 90 served as donors. Concerning this clonotype itself: Antigen: not known.

Combining a sample-barcoded 5' primer with a J-beta primer mix, a second PCR ran for 7 to 11 cycles. TCRdb itself ran the 5' RACE reads through MiXCR, one entry per CDR3 protein. The repertoire consists of fewer than 900,000 distinct CDR3 sequences, with approximately 50% occurring once and the leading ten covering around 32%. The germline CDR1 and CDR2 sequences are MNHEY and SMNVEV (reference sequence). Losses at the gene ends were 0 bases for V and 7 bases for J; bases not matched to a gene: 2. CDR3 size: 14 residues. Material: blood. V usage is TRBV27 and J usage is TRBJ1-4, with 7 bases lining up with TRBD1. This TCR was recovered from a woman aged 55-70 years in good health. CDR3 in DNA: TGTGCCAGCAGTTTATCGTCAGGGGGTGAAAAACTGTTTTTT. Its protein is CASSLSSGGEKLFF.